A selection of T cell receptor beta chains follows, all from one sample in a study of glioma-infiltrating T cells after dendritic cell vaccination. Some clones are missing from TCRdb's copy, which holds only in-frame ones; the method was immunoSEQ multiplex PCR. The sample records roughly 50,000 clones, around 91% being singletons. Sequencing was performed on blood, taken after dendritic cell vaccination. Receptors were obtained from a human donor with glioblastoma. The CDR3 runs from the conserved cysteine through the conserved F or W.

V gene: TRBV28
CDR3 protein: CASSLGVGGGRETQYF

V gene: TRBV7-2
CDR3 protein: CASSFRGFGELFF

V gene: TRBV11-1
CDR3 protein: CASSLGGTVYNEQFF

V gene: TRBV5-1
CDR3 protein: CASSGGTGSFSGAFF

V gene: TRBV28
CDR3 protein: CASSSQGGLQPQHF

V gene: TRBV28
CDR3 protein: CASSRGPGEKLFF

V gene: TRBV28
CDR3 protein: CASSWRQGRGVNTEAFF

V gene: TRBV6-6
CDR3 protein: CASSHRQYSNQPQHF

V gene: TRBV7-3
CDR3 protein: CASRPTGGANTEAFF

V gene: TRBV27
CDR3 protein: CASSFERLAGAVF

V gene: TRBV7-9
CDR3 protein: CASSLTSGGDTQYF

V gene: TRBV7-2
CDR3 protein: CASSPKLAGVTDTQYF

V gene: TRBV28
CDR3 protein: CASSLIFSRLMNTEAFF

V gene: TRBV7-9
CDR3 protein: CASSPTTGQAGANVLTF

V gene: TRBV10-3
CDR3 protein: CAATGQGGTEAFF

V gene: TRBV29-1
CDR3 protein: CSVEIGALNTEAFF

V gene: TRBV10-2
CDR3 protein: CASSESKTGGGYTF

V gene: TRBV5-5
CDR3 protein: CASSLGPGGGKVNQPQHF

V gene: TRBV7-2
CDR3 protein: CASSLASGLAYEQYF

V gene: TRBV7-9
CDR3 protein: CASSLGTGGKEKLFF

V gene: TRBV5-8
CDR3 protein: CASSPWTGGASETQYF

V gene: TRBV13
CDR3 protein: CASSSITLNQPQHF

V gene: TRBV7-9
CDR3 protein: CASSLAQQGSYEQYF

V gene: TRBV12-5
CDR3 protein: CASGKQGAGTGELFF

V gene: TRBV7-2
CDR3 protein: CASSLGVGGIQLEQFF

V gene: TRBV29-1
CDR3 protein: CSVTGTDSNQPQHF

V gene: TRBV11-2
CDR3 protein: CASSLEPGGTEAFF

V gene: TRBV9
CDR3 protein: CASSGEGGQRAEAFF

V gene: TRBV28
CDR3 protein: CASRRPGSDQPQHF

V gene: TRBV5-4
CDR3 protein: CASSLSGLGYNEQFF

V gene: TRBV10-3
CDR3 protein: CAISEILGNTIYF

V gene: TRBV7-9
CDR3 protein: CASTSGTHNEQFF

V gene: TRBV19
CDR3 protein: CASQRSSGPYNEQFF

V gene: TRBV27
CDR3 protein: CASSFNRPGGREKLFF

V gene: TRBV13
CDR3 protein: CASSFFLAEQFF

V gene: TRBV7-2
CDR3 protein: CASSRQGNTEAFF

V gene: TRBV6-1
CDR3 protein: CASIGQGTIAGELFF

V gene: TRBV11-2
CDR3 protein: CASRSISSRRGAGANVLTF